The text below deals with one T cell receptor beta chain. This clonotype was recorded at least ten times. The target of this receptor is not known. Base qualities are not provided; no much larger clone lies one nucleotide away. The TCR beta CDR3 regions were amplified from RNA transcripts. For the first round of RT-PCR on the TCR CDR3, the HTBI primer set was used together with the Qiagen OneStep RT-PCR kit. A second multiplex PCR round built the libraries, followed by size selection and purification. The libraries were sequenced on an Illumina HiSeq2000 using paired-end 100 bp reads. Turning to the authors' computational methods: Raw data were processed with SOAPnuke, discarding reads with adapters, uncalled bases, mean Phred below 15, or no exact constant-primer or identifier match. COPE v1.2.5 was used to merge high-quality paired reads, and clonotypes were defined as unique nucleotide sequences. Clonotypes were aligned to IMGT TRBV, TRBD and TRBJ reference segments using MiTCR v1.1. The analysis included only V-J combinations with a frequency above 0.0001, which together covered 99% to 99.2% of the repertoires. The TCS score was defined as the ratio of F50 (clonal expansion) to E x V (chaos), calculated using BLOSUM62-based TCRdist between CDR3 peptides within each V-J. Welch's t-statistics and random forest reduced around 520 V-J features to 13, which were used in a naive Bayes classifier (R e1071). Thyroid-blood repertoire similarity was quantified with the Morisita-Horn index. Starting from the raw public reads, TCRdb applied fastp trimming at Q25, assembled clones with MiXCR and retained in-frame beta chains. All rows with the same CDR3 protein become a single entry with the most common DNA and genes. In this record, the V and J calls reflect TCRdb's handling and not the investigators' own analysis. The sample table records 750,000 to 900,000 distinct CDR3 sequences; approximately 40% of these occur just once. 8.9% of the sample is held by the ten biggest clonotypes.

This record comes from a study of T cells in Graves' hyperthyroidism and ophthalmopathy (dated by TCRdb to the late 2010s). Study-level background: Peripheral blood was sampled at the time of initial diagnosis, prior to any treatment. To identify TCR V-J signatures that set the groups apart, the researchers used a discovery cohort of 100 patients, made up of roughly 45 with Graves' ophthalmopathy and 57 with stable Graves' hyperthyroidism. Prospective prediction of ophthalmopathy was tested in an independent validation cohort consisting of some 19 hyperthyroidism patients and some 15 patients who later progressed to ophthalmopathy. The approximately 100 discovery patients were divided at random into training and test sets in a 7:3 ratio. In about six Graves' hyperthyroidism patients, the study also compared T-cell repertoires from thyroid tissue with T-cell repertoires from blood. Following sampling, methimazole starting at 30 mg daily was given to hyperthyroidism patients, and high-dose intravenous methylprednisolone was given to ophthalmopathy patients. TCR Vbeta CDR3 sequencing of 120 to 150 peripheral blood samples (roughly 41 ophthalmopathy, over 70 hyperthyroidism and around 17 progressor patients) is reported in the paper. Study-level results and caveats: In validation, the model predicted progression to ophthalmopathy a median of roughly 6.2 months before onset, with roughly 71% sensitivity and roughly 72% specificity. Ophthalmopathy was separated from stable hyperthyroidism by a 13 V-J signature model, with around 88% sensitivity and 81% to 83% specificity obtained in cross-validation and 80%/75% obtained in testing. Most expanded thyroid clonotypes (frequency above 0.001) were also detected in blood, suggesting blood repertoires may reflect thyroid immune responses. Sample size was not statistically predetermined, and investigators were not blinded to group allocation.

Stable Graves' hyperthyroidism was defined as the absence of progression to ophthalmopathy over 18 months of follow-up. Hyperthyroidism patients were newly diagnosed, had a disease duration of under 2 months, and were aged 18 to 65 years. Patients with uncontrolled infections, other autoimmune diseases, pregnancy or lactation were excluded. Diagnoses were based on clinical symptoms, serum thyroxine and TRAb, thyroid ultrasound and orbital computed tomography. PBMCs were isolated from about 9 ml of fresh peripheral blood by Ficoll-Paque density gradient centrifugation. Trizol reagent was used to extract total RNA, and RNA quality was then checked on an Agilent 2100 Bioanalyzer. From the germline V gene (reference sequence), CDR1 is DFQATT and CDR2 is SNEGSKA. Including the terminal cysteine and phenylalanine, the CDR3 comprises 14 residues. Just CDR3 DNA is preserved here, 42 bases in frame from base 1. Trimming costs V 5 bases and J 6 bases, and their ends lie 16 bases apart.

The clonotype was recovered from a man between 18 and 35 years old with Graves' hyperthyroidism. The sequence links TRBV20-1 to TRBJ1-4; the D gene is perhaps TRBD1, on 5 matching bases. Sequenced sample: blood. The DNA reads as follows: TGCAGTGCTGCAGCTAAGGGGTCACATGAAAAACTGTTTTTT. It translates to CSAAAKGSHEKLFF.